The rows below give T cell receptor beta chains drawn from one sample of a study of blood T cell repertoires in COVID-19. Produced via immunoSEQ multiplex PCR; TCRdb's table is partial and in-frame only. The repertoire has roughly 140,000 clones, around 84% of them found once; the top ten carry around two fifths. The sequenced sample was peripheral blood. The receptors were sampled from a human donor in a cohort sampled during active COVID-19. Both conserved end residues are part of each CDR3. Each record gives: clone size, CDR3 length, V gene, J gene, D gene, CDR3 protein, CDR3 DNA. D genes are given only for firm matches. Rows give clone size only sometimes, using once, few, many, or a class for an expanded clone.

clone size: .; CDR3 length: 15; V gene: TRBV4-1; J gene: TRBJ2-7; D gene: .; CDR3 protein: CASSQLGGGGYEQYF; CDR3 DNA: TGCGCCAGCAGCCAACTCGGGGGAGGGGGCTACGAGCAGTACTTC
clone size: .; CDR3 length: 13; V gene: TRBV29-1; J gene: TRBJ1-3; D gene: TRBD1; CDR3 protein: CSVERDRGNTIYF; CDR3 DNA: TGCAGCGTTGAGAGGGACAGAGGAAACACCATATATTTT
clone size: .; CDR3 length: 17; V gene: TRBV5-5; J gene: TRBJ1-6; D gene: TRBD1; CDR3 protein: CASSLTHRGGENSPLHF; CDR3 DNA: TGTGCCAGCAGCCTAACACACAGGGGAGGTGAGAATTCACCCCTCCACTTT
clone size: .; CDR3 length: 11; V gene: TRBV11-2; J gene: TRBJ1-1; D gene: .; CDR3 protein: CASSPTGRAFF; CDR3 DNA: TGTGCCAGCAGCCCGACAGGTAGGGCTTTCTTT
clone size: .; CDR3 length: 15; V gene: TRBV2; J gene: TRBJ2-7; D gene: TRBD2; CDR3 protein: CASSEGYGGASEQYF; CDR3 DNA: TGTGCCAGCAGTGAAGGTTACGGGGGGGCTTCCGAGCAGTACTTC
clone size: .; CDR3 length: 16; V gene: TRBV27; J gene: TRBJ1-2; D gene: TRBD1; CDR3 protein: CASSFGTGGNRNGYTF; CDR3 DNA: TGTGCCAGCAGTTTCGGGACAGGGGGGAATAGGAATGGCTACACCTTC
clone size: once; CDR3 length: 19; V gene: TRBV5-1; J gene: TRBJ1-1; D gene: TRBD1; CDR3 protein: CASSPALGQGNLKDTEAFF; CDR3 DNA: TGCGCCAGCAGCCCGGCACTTGGACAGGGGAATCTTAAGGATACTGAAGCTTTCTTT
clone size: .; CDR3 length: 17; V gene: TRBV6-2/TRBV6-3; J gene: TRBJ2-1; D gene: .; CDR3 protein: CASSYLPTGSAAGEQFF; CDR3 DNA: TGTGCCAGCAGTTACCTCCCCACAGGGTCCGCCGCTGGGGAGCAGTTCTTC
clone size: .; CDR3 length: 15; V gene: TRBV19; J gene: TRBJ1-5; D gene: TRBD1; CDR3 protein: CASSSNGQGGQPQHF; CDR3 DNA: TGTGCCAGTAGTTCCAACGGACAGGGGGGTCAGCCCCAGCATTTT
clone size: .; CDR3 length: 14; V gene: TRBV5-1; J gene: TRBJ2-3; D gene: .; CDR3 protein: CASSFREPTDTQYF; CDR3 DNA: TGCGCCAGCAGCTTCAGGGAACCCACAGATACGCAGTATTTT
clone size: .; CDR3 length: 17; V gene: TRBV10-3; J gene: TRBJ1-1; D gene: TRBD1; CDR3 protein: CAISGGLQGKLNTEAFF; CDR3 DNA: TGTGCCATCAGTGGAGGATTACAGGGGAAGTTGAACACTGAAGCTTTCTTT
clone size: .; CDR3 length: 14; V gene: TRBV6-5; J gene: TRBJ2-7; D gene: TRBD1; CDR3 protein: CASRADRTGVEQYF; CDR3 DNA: TGTGCCAGCAGGGCCGATAGGACAGGGGTTGAGCAGTACTTC
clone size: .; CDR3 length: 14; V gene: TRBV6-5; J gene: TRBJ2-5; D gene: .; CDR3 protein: CASSPGTIWETQYF; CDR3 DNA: TGTGCCAGCAGCCCCGGGACAATATGGGAGACCCAGTACTTC
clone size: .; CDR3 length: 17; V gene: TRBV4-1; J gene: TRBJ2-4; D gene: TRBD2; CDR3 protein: CASSQPLAGGTKNIQYF; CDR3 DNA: TGCGCCAGCAGCCAACCTCTAGCGGGGGGGACCAAAAACATTCAGTACTTC
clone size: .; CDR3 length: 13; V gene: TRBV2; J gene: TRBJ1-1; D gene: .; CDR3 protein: CASRKGSGAEAFF; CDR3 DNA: TGTGCCAGCAGAAAAGGGTCCGGGGCTGAAGCTTTCTTT
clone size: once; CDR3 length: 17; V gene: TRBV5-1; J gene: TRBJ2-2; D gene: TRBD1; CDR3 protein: CASSLGGQGQHTGELFF; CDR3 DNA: TGCGCCAGCAGCTTGGGGGGACAGGGACAACACACCGGGGAGCTGTTTTTT
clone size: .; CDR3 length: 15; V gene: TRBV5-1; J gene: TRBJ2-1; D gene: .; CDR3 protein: CASSLDQGSYNEQFF; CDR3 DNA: TGCGCCAGCAGCTTGGATCAGGGCTCCTACAATGAGCAGTTCTTC
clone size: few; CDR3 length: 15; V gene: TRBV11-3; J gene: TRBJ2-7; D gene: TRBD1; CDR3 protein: CASSFQTGTSYEQYF; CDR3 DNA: TGTGCCAGCAGCTTCCAGACAGGGACGTCCTACGAGCAGTACTTC
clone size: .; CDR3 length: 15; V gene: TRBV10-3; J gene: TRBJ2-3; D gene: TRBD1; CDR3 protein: CAITAGTGDTDTQYF; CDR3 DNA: TGTGCCATCACCGCCGGGACAGGGGATACAGATACGCAGTATTTT
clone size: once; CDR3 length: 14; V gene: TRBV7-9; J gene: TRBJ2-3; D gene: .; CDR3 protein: CASSRGDFADTQYF; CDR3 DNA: TGTGCCAGCAGCCGAGGTGATTTCGCAGATACGCAGTATTTT
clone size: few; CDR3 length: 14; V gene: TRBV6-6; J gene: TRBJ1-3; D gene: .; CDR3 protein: CASSLDSSGNTIYF; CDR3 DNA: TGTGCCAGCAGTCTGGACAGCTCTGGAAACACCATATATTTT
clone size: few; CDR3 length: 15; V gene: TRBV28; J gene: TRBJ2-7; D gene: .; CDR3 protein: CASSRLGALEGEQYF; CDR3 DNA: TGTGCCAGCAGTCGTTTGGGGGCCCTAGAGGGCGAGCAGTACTTC
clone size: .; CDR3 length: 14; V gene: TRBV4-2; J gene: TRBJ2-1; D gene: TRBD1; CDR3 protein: CASSQSGGKNEQFF; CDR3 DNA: TGTGCCAGCAGCCAATCAGGGGGCAAAAATGAGCAGTTCTTC
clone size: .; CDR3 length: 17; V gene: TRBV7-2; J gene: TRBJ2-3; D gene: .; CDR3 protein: CASSLVFAGGVTDTQYF; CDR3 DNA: TGTGCCAGCAGCTTAGTATTCGCAGGAGGGGTGACAGATACGCAGTATTTT
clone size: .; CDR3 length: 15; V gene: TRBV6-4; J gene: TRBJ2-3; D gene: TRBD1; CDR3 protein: CASSEQTGGLDTQYF; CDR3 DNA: TGTGCCAGCAGTGAGCAAACAGGGGGCTTAGATACGCAGTATTTT
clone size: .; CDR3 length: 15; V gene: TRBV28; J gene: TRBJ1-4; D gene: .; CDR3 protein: CASSLYSVGGEKLFF; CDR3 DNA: TGTGCCAGCAGTCTCTACTCAGTAGGCGGTGAAAAACTGTTTTTT
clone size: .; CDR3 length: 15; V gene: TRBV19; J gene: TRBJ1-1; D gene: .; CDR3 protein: CASSISSGKNTEAFF; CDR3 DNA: TGTGCCAGTAGTATATCGTCAGGGAAGAACACTGAAGCTTTCTTT
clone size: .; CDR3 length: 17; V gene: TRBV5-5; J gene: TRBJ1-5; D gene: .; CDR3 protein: CASSLGQGLLSNQPQHF; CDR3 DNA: TGTGCCAGCAGCTTGGGCCAGGGGCTCTTGAGCAATCAGCCCCAGCATTTT
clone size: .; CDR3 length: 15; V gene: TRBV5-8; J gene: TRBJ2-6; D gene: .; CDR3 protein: CASSFQGSGANVLTF; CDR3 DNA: TGTGCCAGCAGCTTCCAGGGGTCCGGGGCCAACGTCCTGACTTTC
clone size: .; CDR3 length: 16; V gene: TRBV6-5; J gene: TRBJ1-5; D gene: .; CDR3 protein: CASSYLWPSDSQPQHF; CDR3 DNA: TGTGCCAGCAGTTATTTATGGCCGAGCGACTCTCAGCCCCAGCATTTT
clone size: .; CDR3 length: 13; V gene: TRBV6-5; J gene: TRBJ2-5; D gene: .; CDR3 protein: CASSFTTGETQYF; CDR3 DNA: TGTGCCAGCAGTTTCACCACGGGGGAGACCCAGTACTTC
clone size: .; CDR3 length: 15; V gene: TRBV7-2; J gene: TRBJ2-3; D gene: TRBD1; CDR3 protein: CASSRDRFGADTQYF; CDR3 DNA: TGTGCCAGCAGCCGGGACAGGTTCGGCGCAGATACGCAGTATTTT
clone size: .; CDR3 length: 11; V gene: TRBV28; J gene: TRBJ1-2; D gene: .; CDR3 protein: CASSSWGGYTF; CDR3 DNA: TGTGCCAGCAGTTCCTGGGGCGGCTACACCTTC
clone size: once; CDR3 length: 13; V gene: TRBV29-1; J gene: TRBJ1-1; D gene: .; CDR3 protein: CSVEGQGNTEAFF; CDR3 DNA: TGCAGCGTTGAAGGGCAGGGCAACACTGAAGCTTTCTTT
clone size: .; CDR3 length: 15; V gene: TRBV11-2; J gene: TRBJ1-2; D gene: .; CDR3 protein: CASSLAQGKNYGYTF; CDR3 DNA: TGTGCCAGCAGCTTAGCCCAGGGAAAAAACTATGGCTACACCTTC
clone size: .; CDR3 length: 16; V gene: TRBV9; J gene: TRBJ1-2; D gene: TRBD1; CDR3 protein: CASSVAMAGGKYGYTF; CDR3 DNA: TGTGCCAGCAGCGTAGCAATGGCAGGGGGGAAGTATGGCTACACCTTC
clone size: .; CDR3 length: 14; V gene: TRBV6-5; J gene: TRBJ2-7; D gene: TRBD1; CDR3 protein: CASAPRDRGYEQYF; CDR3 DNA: TGTGCCAGTGCCCCCCGGGACAGGGGATACGAGCAGTACTTC
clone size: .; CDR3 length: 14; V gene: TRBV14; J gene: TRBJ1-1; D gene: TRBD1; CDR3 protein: CASSHTGGALAAFF; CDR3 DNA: TGTGCCAGCAGCCATACAGGGGGCGCGTTGGCCGCTTTCTTT
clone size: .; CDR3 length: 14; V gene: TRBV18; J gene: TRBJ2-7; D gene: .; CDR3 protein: CASSLLLGGYEQYF; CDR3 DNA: TGTGCCAGCTCGCTCCTTCTAGGAGGCTACGAGCAGTACTTC
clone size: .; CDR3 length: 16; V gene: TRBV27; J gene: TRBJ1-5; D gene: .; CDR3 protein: CASKKDWRGSNQPQHF; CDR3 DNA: TGTGCCAGCAAGAAAGATTGGCGGGGAAGCAATCAGCCCCAGCATTTT
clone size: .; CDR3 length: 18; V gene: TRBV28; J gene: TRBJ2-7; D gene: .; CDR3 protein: CASSFRIGGGASSYEQYF; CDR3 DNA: TGTGCCAGCAGTTTCCGAATTGGGGGGGGCGCTAGCTCCTACGAGCAGTACTTC
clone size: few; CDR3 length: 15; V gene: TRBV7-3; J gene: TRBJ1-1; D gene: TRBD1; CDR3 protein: CASSLTGTGDTEAFF; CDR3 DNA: TGTGCCAGCAGCTTAACCGGGACAGGGGACACTGAAGCTTTCTTT
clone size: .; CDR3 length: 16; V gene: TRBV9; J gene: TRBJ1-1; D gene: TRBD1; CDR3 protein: CASSVGDRGVSTEAFF; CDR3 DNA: TGTGCCAGCAGCGTAGGGGACAGGGGAGTGAGCACTGAAGCTTTCTTT
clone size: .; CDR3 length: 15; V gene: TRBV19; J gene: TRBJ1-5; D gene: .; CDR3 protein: CASSTGSYSNQPQHF; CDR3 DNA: TGTGCCAGTAGTACGGGGTCATATAGCAATCAGCCCCAGCATTTT
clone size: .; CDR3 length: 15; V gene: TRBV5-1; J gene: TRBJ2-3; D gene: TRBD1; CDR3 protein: CASSLGQGAPKLQYF; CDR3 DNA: TGCGCCAGCAGCCTGGGACAGGGGGCGCCGAAGCTGCAGTATTTT
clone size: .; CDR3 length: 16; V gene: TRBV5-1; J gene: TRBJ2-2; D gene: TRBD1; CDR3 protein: CASSQRQGGGTGELFF; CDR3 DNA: TGCGCCAGCAGCCAAAGACAGGGTGGGGGCACCGGGGAGCTGTTTTTT
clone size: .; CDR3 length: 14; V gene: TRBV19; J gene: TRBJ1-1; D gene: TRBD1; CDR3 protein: CASSEDRVGTEAFF; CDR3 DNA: TGTGCCAGTAGCGAAGACAGGGTCGGCACTGAAGCTTTCTTT
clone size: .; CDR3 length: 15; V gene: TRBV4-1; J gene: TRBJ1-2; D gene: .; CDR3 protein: CASSQNNRTNYGYTF; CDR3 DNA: TGCGCCAGCAGCCAAAACAACAGAACTAACTATGGCTACACCTTC
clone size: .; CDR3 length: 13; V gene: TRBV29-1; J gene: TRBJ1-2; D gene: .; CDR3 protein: CSVEVGQLYGYTF; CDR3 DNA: TGCAGCGTTGAAGTGGGGCAACTATATGGCTACACCTTC